The next 11 T cell receptor beta chains were all read from a single sample in a study of CD4 and CD8 cells across lung adenocarcinoma regions. Each CDR3 protein gets one entry after TCRdb re-called the PCR reads with MiXCR. Of roughly 25,000 distinct CDR3 sequences in the sample, approximately 53% were seen once. The sample was CD8+ T cells from the center of a lung tumor. The source is a male donor with lung adenocarcinoma. The CD4 and CD8 labels of this study may be unreliable.

In the case of this clonotype: At one of its ends the junction is not consistent with the germline gene, which may arise from a read error. The gene calls are TRBV24-1 and TRBJ2-3, with D perhaps assigned TRBD1 or TRBD2 (5 bases each). Germline loops: CDR1 KGHDR, CDR2 SFDVKD. The CDR3 is 15 amino acids. CDR3 protein: CATSTGLGDTDTQYF. The CDR3 nucleotides are TGTGCCACCAGTACGGGGCTGGGTGACACAGATACTCAGTATTTC.

This chain links TRBV6-5 with TRBJ2-1, with a weak D call TRBD2 (7 bases). V was clipped by 2 bases and J by 5 bases, with 16 bases between them. Germline lookup yields CDR1 MNHEY and CDR2 SVGAGI. CDR3 length equals 16 residues. CDR3 nucleotides: TGTGCCAGCAGTTACCCCAAGGGGGGGGACAACAATGAGCAGTTCTTC. This sequence encodes CASSYPKGGDNNEQFF.

A word on this clonotype: The junction departs from the called germline gene at one end, perhaps through a read error. The chain has TRBV6-1 and TRBJ2-3; the D is unclear. CDR3 size: 11 residues. CDR1 is MNHNS and CDR2 is SASEGT in the germline V gene. CDR3 in amino acids: CASSDQETQYF. The CDR3 coding sequence is TGTGCCAGCAGTGACCAAGAGACCCAGTACTTT.

The chain has TRBV6-1 and TRBJ1-1; 9 bases line up with TRBD1. The CDR3 is made up of 16 amino acids. Germline CDR1 is MNHNS and CDR2 is SASEGT. V was clipped by 2 bases and J by 7 bases; unmatched bases: 11. The CDR3 DNA sequence: TGTGCCAGCAGTGAATCGGGGACAGGGTGGGATGGTGAAGCTTTCTTT. It is translated as CASSESGTGWDGEAFF.

By its share, this clonotype is medium-sized. The chain joins TRBV6-5 to TRBJ2-5; TRBD2 matches 12 bases. The J call may be incorrect, as the DNA end agrees better with TRBJ2-7. The CDR3 sequence is 18 residues long. The germline V gene has CDR1 MNHEY and CDR2 SVGAGI. In nucleotides, the CDR3 is TGTGCCAGCAGATCTACTAGCGGGAGGTCCCCTGAAAAGTACGAGCAGTACTTC. Translation gives CASRSTSGRSPEKYEQYF.

On this clonotype itself: One end of the junction is discordant with germline, which a read error may explain. J is TRBJ1-3 and V is TRBV7-8; D gene ambiguous. CDR1 and CDR2 from the germline V gene are SGHVS and FQNEAQ. The CDR3 has 12 residues. The CDR3 region has the DNA TGTGCCAGCAGCTTACCTGGGAACACCATATATTTT. Translation: CASSLPGNTIYF.

With regard to this clonotype: The junction does not match germline at one end; this may be a read error. The chain is built from TRBV7-2 and TRBJ2-3; TRBD1 is a possible D gene (5 bases). Germline CDR1 is SGHTA and CDR2 is FQGNSA. This CDR3 spans 15 amino acids. CDR3 amino acids: CASSLGLSANDTQYF. DNA for the CDR3: TGTGCCAGCAGCTTGGGGCTTTCAGCCAACGACACGCAGTACTTT.

Comment on this clonotype: One base away lies a much larger clone, so this may be a sequencing read error. This rearrangement joins TRBV7-2 to TRBJ2-2; 7 bases are shared with TRBD2. Trimming cost V 0 bases and J 8 bases; bases outside gene matches: 6. Germline CDR1 is SGHTA and CDR2 is FQGNSA. The CDR3 has 15 residues. CDR3 bases: TGTGCCAGCAGCTTAGCGGGAGGGCCGTGTGGGGAGCTGTTTTTT. Its protein product is CASSLAGGPCGELFF.

The chain carries TRBV27 and TRBJ2-5; D perhaps matches TRBD2 (6 bases). CDR1 is MNHEY and CDR2 is SMNVEV in the germline V gene (reference sequence). The CDR3 has 15 residues. The V gene lost 6 bases and the J gene lost 11 bases, with 25 bases spanning the gap. CDR3 nucleotides: TGTGCCAGCAGCCCAGCGGGTGCGGACCAAGAGATTCAGTACTTC. Its protein product is CASSPAGADQEIQYF.

Details on this clonotype: One end of the junction fails to match germline, which may point to a read error. The V call is TRBV6-1, the J call TRBJ2-3; D is tentatively TRBD1 or TRBD2 (5 bases each). The length of the CDR3 is 15 residues. Germline CDR1 and CDR2: MNHNS and SASEGT. CDR3 in amino acids: CASKTGLGAKDTQYF. Written as DNA, the CDR3 is TGTGCCAGCAAAACGGGGCTGGGAGCCAAAGATACGCAGTATTTC.

Note on this clonotype: The germline gene is not matched at one end of the junction; a read error may be the cause. The chain is built from TRBV5-1 and TRBJ2-3; a weak D match, TRBD2 (5 bases). Per germline, CDR1 SGHRS and CDR2 YFSETQ. The CDR3 is 17 residues long. The CDR3 loop is CASSWSAGLGATDMQYF. CDR3 nucleotide sequence: TGCGCCAGCAGCTGGTCGGCGGGCCTGGGAGCCACAGATATGCAGTATTTT. Looking up the rest from reference TRBV5-1 and TRBJ2-3 gives the full variable domain: KAGVTQTPRYLIKTRGQQVTLSCSPISGHRSVSWYQQTPGQGLQFLFEYFSETQRNKGNFPGRFSGRQFSNSRSEMNVSTLELGDSALYLCASSWSAGLGATDMQYFGPGTRLTVL.